This entry lists 18 T cell receptor beta chains sequenced from one sample in a study of early T cells in non-severe SARS-CoV-2 infection. MiXCR, applied by TCRdb to the 5' RACE reads, yields one record per CDR3 protein. The data show 25,000 to 35,000 distinct CDR3 sequences, under 6% seen once. Input material: whole blood. The receptors come from an adult who was a healthcare worker with PCR-confirmed SARS-CoV-2 infection or an uninfected control (not recorded which).

The CDR3 DNA sequence: TGTGCCAGCAGTGGGGGACTAGGCCAAGAGACCCAGTACTTC. Translation gives CASSGGLGQETQYF. The V call is TRBV2, the J call TRBJ2-5; TRBD2 agrees at 8 bases. V trimming: 4 bases; J trimming: 1 base; junction bases outside the gene matches: 2. From germline, CDR1 is SNHLY and CDR2 FYNNEI. The CDR3 spans 14 residues. Filled out from reference TRBV2 and TRBJ2-5, the complete variable domain reads EPEVTQTPSHQVTQMGQEVILRCVPISNHLYFYWYRQILGQKVEFLVSFYNNEISEKSEIFDDQFSVERPDGSNFTLKIRSTKLEDSAMYFCASSGGLGQETQYFGPGTRLLVL.

The table lists this clonotype with many counts. The V and J genes are TRBV7-8 and TRBJ1-6; D is uncertain. Germline V gene data show CDR1 as SGHVS and CDR2 as FQNEAQ. With 1 base removed from V and 4 bases from J, the gap between germline ends came to 5 bases. The CDR3 is 14 amino acids. The CDR3 nucleotides are TGTGCCAGCAGCTTAGAGGCGTATAATTCACCCCTCCACTTT. Translation gives CASSLEAYNSPLHF.

This clonotype was detected many times. This chain connects TRBV6-2 or TRBV6-3 to TRBJ2-1; the match to TRBD1 covers 10 bases. The V gene's germline CDR1 is MNHEY and CDR2 SVGEGT. CDR3 length: 15 residues. Trimming cost V 2 bases and J 8 bases; bases outside gene matches: 6. DNA of the CDR3: TGTGCCAGCAGTTACCGCGGGACAGGGGCGGATGAGCAGTTCTTC. Its translation is CASSYRGTGADEQFF.

This clonotype showed up many times. The V call is TRBV19, the J call TRBJ1-1; D uncertain. This CDR3 spans 18 amino acids. Germline lookup yields CDR1 LNHDA and CDR2 SQIVND (reference sequence). V lost 5 bases, J lost 1 base, and 23 bases lay in between. CDR3 DNA: TGTGCCAGTAGTTCCCCCCCTTGGGCGCCGAGCGAGAACACTGAAGCTTTCTTT. Translation gives CASSSPPWAPSENTEAFF.

The chain recombines TRBV2 with TRBJ2-2; tentatively, D is TRBD2 (6 bases). This CDR3 contains 19 residues. The germline V and J ends were trimmed by 6 bases and 4 bases, with 27 bases remaining between them. Germline V gene data show CDR1 as SNHLY and CDR2 as FYNNEI. The CDR3 spells CASSAGRREGIISTGELFF. CDR3 DNA sequence: TGTGCCAGCAGCGCCGGGAGACGAGAGGGCATCATCAGCACCGGGGAGCTGTTTTTT.

This clonotype is judged medium-sized. This rearrangement joins TRBV5-5 to TRBJ1-6; 8 bases fit TRBD1. Germline-derived CDR1 and CDR2 are SGHKS and YYEKEE (reference sequence). Unmatched junction bases numbered 5, after V lost 3 bases and J lost 9 bases. The CDR3 sequence is 14 residues long. CDR3 sequence (DNA): TGTGCCAGCAGCTCAGGACAGGGTCCTTCACCCCTCCACTTT. It encodes CASSSGQGPSPLHF.

This clonotype was observed at least ten times. This chain uses TRBV5-5 with TRBJ2-3; the D is unclear. From germline, CDR1 is SGHKS and CDR2 YYEKEE (reference sequence). The CDR3 runs to 14 residues. Trimming removed 2 bases at V and 0 bases at J, with 7 bases between. CDR3 region: CASSFDGSTDTQYF. CDR3 sequence (DNA): TGTGCCAGCAGCTTCGACGGAAGCACAGATACGCAGTATTTT.

This clonotype was detected a few times. The chain is built from TRBV28 and TRBJ2-1, with TRBD1 matching over 9 bases. The ends lost 5 bases at V and 7 bases at J; junction bases unmatched: 9. Germline V CDR1 and CDR2: MDHEN, SYDVKM. The CDR3 totals 15 residues. The DNA of the CDR3 is TGTGCCAGCAGTCCCCCAGGGACAGGGCTAAATGAGCAGTTCTTC. It specifies CASSPPGTGLNEQFF.

This clonotype was counted many times. The CDR3 DNA reads as TGTGCCAGCAGCTTAGCGGGGAGGAGTGATGAAAAACTGTTTTTT. Translation gives CASSLAGRSDEKLFF. The chain joins TRBV7-6 to TRBJ1-4; no clear D gene. This CDR3 spans 15 amino acids. The germline gives CDR1 SGHVS, CDR2 FNYEAQ. Trimming stripped 0 bases from V and 6 bases from J, with 11 bases between.

The chain is built from TRBV20-1 and TRBJ2-7; D ambiguous. Germline V lookup: CDR1 DFQATT, CDR2 SNEGSKA (reference sequence). The CDR3 consists of 11 residues. Trimming cost V 6 bases and J 2 bases, with 8 bases left between them. CDR3 bases: TGCAGTGCGAGGACCACCTACGAGCAGTACTTC. Its protein product is CSARTTYEQYF.

This clonotype was found a few times. The chain combines TRBV27 with TRBJ2-1; 7 positions agree with TRBD1. The V gene end was trimmed by 6 bases and the J gene end by 8 bases; junction bases not matched to a gene: 10. This CDR3 has 14 residues. Looked up from germline, CDR1 is MNHEY and CDR2 is SMNVEV (reference sequence). The CDR3 DNA reads as TGTGCCAGCAGCGACAGGGCGCCTCAGGATGAGCAGTTCTTC. Protein sequence: CASSDRAPQDEQFF.

This clonotype has a count of ten or more. The V gene is TRBV28, the J gene TRBJ2-5, with D tentatively TRBD2 (6 bases). This CDR3 is built from 14 residues. CDR1 is MDHEN, CDR2 SYDVKM, per germline. V lost 6 bases to trimming and J lost 1 base, with 12 bases between them. CDR3 sequence reads: CASRTGLLQETQYF. CDR3 in DNA: TGTGCCAGCAGAACCGGACTACTCCAAGAGACCCAGTACTTC.

This clonotype came up many times. The chain employs TRBV7-2 and TRBJ1-2; 9 bases align to TRBD1. Trimming took 0 bases from V and 4 from J; bases not matched to a gene: 3. Germline V gene lookup returns CDR1 SGHTA and CDR2 FQGNSA. This CDR3 has 15 residues. The CDR3 protein is CASSLAGTGLYGYTF. The CDR3 region has the DNA TGTGCCAGCAGCTTAGCGGGGACAGGGCTCTATGGCTACACCTTC.

At least ten counts were recorded for this clonotype. This chain connects TRBV4-3 to TRBJ2-3; 10 bases match TRBD2. The germline CDR1 and CDR2 sequences are LGHNA and YSLEER. The CDR3 extends over 15 amino acids. V shed 0 bases and J 8 bases; nucleotides not matched to a gene: 5. The CDR3 DNA follows: TGCGCCAGCAGCCAAGATATGATAGCGGGGGGTACGCAGTATTTT. Amino acids: CASSQDMIAGGTQYF.

This clonotype was counted many times. The chain combines TRBV6-5 with TRBJ1-1; D gene unclear. Germline CDR1 MNHEY, CDR2 SVGAGI. V lost 5 bases to trimming and J lost 8 bases, with 18 bases between them. The CDR3 length is 14 residues. CDR3 in DNA: TGTGCCAGCAGTCGGTACTTGGACGGTATCGAAGCTTTCTTT. It is translated as CASSRYLDGIEAFF.

This clonotype was observed a few times. The V and J genes are TRBV11-2 and TRBJ2-3, with 11 positions matching TRBD2. This CDR3 contains 15 residues. The germline gives CDR1 SGHAT, CDR2 FQNNGV. Trimming at V came to 5 bases and at J to 1 base, leaving 2 bases not matched to a gene. CDR3 DNA: TGTGCCAGCAGCGAGGGACTAGCGGGCACAGATACGCAGTATTTT. It specifies CASSEGLAGTDTQYF.

This clonotype was detected many times. The V gene is TRBV6-1, the J gene TRBJ1-6; D gene ambiguous. V was trimmed by 2 bases and J by 0 bases, leaving 14 bases between them. The CDR3 length is 18 residues. Germline CDR1 MNHNS, CDR2 SASEGT. In DNA form, the CDR3 reads TGTGCCAGCAGTGAACCGTTGGGAGGAAGCTCCTATAATTCACCCCTCCACTTT. This sequence encodes CASSEPLGGSSYNSPLHF.

This clonotype was recorded at least ten times. CDR3 amino acids: CASSRKLAGLTNTGELFF. The CDR3 DNA is TGTGCCAGCAGCCGTAAACTAGCGGGCTTGACGAACACCGGGGAGCTGTTTTTT. The chain carries TRBV27 and TRBJ2-2, with 9 bases fitting TRBD2. CDR3 size: 18 residues. Germline V gives CDR1 MNHEY, CDR2 SMNVEV (reference sequence). The V and J ends lost 6 bases and 0 bases, in that order; junction bases with no gene match: 11.